This record covers a single T cell receptor beta chain. The germline V gene encodes CDR1 LNHDA and CDR2 SQIVND (reference sequence). The CDR3 contains 17 residues. Trimming cost V 4 bases and J 5 bases; bases outside gene matches: 13. This record belongs to a study of blood T cell repertoires in COVID-19. Study-level background: Spain, Italy and the United States supplied samples that represented acute and convalescent COVID-19.

The method was immunoSEQ multiplex PCR; TCRdb's version includes in-frame clones alone and lacks a portion of them. The sample records around 78,000 clones, around nine tenths being singletons. The chain is built from TRBV19 and TRBJ1-4, with 7 bases matching TRBD1. Sequencing used peripheral blood. This receptor was taken from a woman aged 60-75 years with acute or convalescent COVID-19. The CDR3 DNA is TGTGCCAGTAGTACCCACCGTTCGACAGGGAAGAATGAAAAACTGTTTTTT. Translation gives CASSTHRSTGKNEKLFF.